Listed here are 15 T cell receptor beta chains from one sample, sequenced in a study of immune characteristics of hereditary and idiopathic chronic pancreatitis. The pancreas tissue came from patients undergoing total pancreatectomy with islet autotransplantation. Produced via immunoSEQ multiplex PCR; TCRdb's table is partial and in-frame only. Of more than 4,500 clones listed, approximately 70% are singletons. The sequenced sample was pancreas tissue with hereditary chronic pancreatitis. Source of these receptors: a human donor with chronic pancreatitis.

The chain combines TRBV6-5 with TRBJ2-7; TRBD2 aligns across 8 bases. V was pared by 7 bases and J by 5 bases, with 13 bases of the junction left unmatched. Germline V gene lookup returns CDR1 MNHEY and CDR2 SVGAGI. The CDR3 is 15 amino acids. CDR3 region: CASTPGGEGWNEQYF. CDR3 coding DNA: TGTGCCAGCACCCCGGGGGGGGAGGGTTGGAACGAGCAGTACTTC.

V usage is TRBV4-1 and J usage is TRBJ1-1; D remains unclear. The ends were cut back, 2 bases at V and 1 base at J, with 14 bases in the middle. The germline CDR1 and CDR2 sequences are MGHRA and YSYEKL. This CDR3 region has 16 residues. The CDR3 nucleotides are TGCGCCAGCAGCCAACCGGACCGGTATGCGAACACTGAAGCTTTCTTT. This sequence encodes CASSQPDRYANTEAFF.

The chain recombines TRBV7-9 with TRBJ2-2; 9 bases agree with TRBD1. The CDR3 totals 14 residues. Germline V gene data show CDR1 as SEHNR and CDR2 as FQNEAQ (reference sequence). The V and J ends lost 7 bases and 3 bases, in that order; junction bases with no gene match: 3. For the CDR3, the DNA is TGTGCCAGCACCTGGGACAGGGACACCGGGGAGCTGTTTTTT. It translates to CASTWDRDTGELFF.

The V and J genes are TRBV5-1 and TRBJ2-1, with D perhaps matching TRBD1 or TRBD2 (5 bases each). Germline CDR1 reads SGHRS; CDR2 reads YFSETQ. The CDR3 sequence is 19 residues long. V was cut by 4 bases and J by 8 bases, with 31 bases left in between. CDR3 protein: CASSVTGTPVRPQSHEQFF. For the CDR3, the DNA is TGCGCCAGCAGCGTAACCGGGACCCCCGTCCGCCCCCAGAGCCATGAGCAGTTCTTC.

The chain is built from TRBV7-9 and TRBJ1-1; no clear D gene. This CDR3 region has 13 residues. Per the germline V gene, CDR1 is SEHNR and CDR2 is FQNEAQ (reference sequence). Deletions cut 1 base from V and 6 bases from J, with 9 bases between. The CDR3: CASSLGGPAEAFF. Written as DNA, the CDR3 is TGTGCCAGCAGCTTAGGGGGTCCCGCTGAAGCTTTCTTT.

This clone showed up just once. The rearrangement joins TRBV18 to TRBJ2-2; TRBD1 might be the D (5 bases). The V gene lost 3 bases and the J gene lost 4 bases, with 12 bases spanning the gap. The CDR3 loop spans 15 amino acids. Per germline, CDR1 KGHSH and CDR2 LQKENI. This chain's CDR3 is CASSPSGSGTGELFF. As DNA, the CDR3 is TGTGCCAGCTCACCGTCAGGGTCGGGCACCGGGGAGCTGTTTTTT.

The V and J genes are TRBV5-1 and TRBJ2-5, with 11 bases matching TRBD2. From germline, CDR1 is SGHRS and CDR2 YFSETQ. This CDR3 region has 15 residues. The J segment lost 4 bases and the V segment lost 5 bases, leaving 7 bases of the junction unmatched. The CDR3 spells CASRVAGGSGETQYF. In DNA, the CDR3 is TGCGCCAGCAGGGTAGCGGGGGGGTCAGGAGAGACCCAGTACTTC.

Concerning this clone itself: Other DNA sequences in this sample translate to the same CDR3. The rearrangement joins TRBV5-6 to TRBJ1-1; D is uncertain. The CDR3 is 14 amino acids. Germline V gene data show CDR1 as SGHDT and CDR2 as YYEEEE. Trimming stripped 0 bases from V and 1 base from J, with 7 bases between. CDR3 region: CASSLGRPNTEAFF. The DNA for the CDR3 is TGTGCCAGCAGCTTGGGCAGACCGAACACTGAAGCTTTCTTT.

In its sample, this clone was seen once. In DNA, the CDR3 is TGTGCCAGTACTTCCGACAGGTTTGGGGGGGCTTTCTTT. Translated, it gives CASTSDRFGGAFF. The genes are TRBV19 and TRBJ1-1, with D possibly matching TRBD1 (6 bases). V dropped 7 bases and J dropped 11 bases, with 20 bases sitting between them. CDR1 and CDR2 from the germline V gene are LNHDA and SQIVND (reference sequence). The CDR3 has 13 amino acids.

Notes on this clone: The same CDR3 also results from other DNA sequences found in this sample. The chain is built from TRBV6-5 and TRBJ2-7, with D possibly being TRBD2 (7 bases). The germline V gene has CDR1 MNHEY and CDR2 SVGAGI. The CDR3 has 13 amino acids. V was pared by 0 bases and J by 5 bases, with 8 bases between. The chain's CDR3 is CASSYSRGHEQYF. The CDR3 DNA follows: TGTGCCAGCAGTTACTCGCGGGGGCACGAGCAGTACTTC.

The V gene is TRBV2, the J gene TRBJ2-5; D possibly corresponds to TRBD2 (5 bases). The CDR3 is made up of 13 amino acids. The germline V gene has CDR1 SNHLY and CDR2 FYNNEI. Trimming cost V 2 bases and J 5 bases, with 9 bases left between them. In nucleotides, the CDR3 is TGTGCCAGCAGTGAACGGGGAACGGAGACCCAGTACTTC. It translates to CASSERGTETQYF.

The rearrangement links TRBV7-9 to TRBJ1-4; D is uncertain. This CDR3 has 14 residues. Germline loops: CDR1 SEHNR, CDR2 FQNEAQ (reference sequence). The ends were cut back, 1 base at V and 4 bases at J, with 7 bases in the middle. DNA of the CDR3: TGTGCCAGCAGCTTAGAGAGGGATAATGAAAAACTGTTTTTT. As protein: CASSLERDNEKLFF.

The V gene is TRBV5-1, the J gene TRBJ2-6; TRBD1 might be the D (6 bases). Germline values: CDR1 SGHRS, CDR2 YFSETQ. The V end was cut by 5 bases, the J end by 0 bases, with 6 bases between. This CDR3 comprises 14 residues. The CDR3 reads CASRDSSGANVLTF. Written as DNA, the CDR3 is TGCGCCAGCAGGGACAGCTCTGGGGCCAACGTCCTGACTTTC.

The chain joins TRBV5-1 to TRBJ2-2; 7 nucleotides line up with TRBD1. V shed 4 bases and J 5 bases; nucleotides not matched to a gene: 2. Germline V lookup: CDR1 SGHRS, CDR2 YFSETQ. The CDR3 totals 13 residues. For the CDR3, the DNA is TGCGCCAGCAGCGTGACAGGGACCGGGGAGCTGTTTTTT. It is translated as CASSVTGTGELFF.

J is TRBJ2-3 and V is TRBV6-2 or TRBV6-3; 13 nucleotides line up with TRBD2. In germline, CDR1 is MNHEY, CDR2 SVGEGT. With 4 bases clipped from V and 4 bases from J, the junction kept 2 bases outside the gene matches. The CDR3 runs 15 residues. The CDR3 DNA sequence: TGTGCCAGCAGTTTACTAGCGGGGGGGCCAGATACGCAGTATTTT. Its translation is CASSLLAGGPDTQYF.